The entry that follows covers one T cell receptor beta chain sequence. The sample originates from a study of blood T cell repertoires in COVID-19. The wider study: The United States, Italy and Spain supplied acute and convalescent COVID-19 samples. PBMCs, B-cell-depleted T cells, or T cells were the source of the cDNA or gDNA that made up the material.

Original analysis: Scientists estimated how many nucleated cells there were by amplifying reference gene primers. Measured with immunoSEQ multiplex PCR; TCRdb has only the in-frame clones, and not every one. V, J and clone size derive from that table, while D and trimming were established from the DNA sequence. Altogether 200,000 to 250,000 clones are present, 80% to 90% being singletons, with the ten largest covering 1.4% to 1.5%. This TCR was sampled from a man between 18 and 35 years old with active or convalescent COVID-19. Sequences were obtained from peripheral blood.

This CDR3 reads CASSMGDSPNTDTQYF. The CDR3 bases are TGCGCCAGCAGCATGGGAGACTCACCGAACACAGATACGCAGTATTTT. The chain links TRBV5-1 to TRBJ2-3; possible D gene TRBD2, 5 bases. With 4 bases removed from V and 2 bases from J, the gap between germline ends came to 17 bases. From germline, CDR1 is SGHRS and CDR2 YFSETQ. There are 16 residues in the CDR3.